This paragraph reports one T cell receptor (beta chain). The sample originates from a study of control samples from healthy donors and cancer patients. The germline gives CDR1 SNHLY, CDR2 FYNNEI. V shed 8 bases and J 12 bases; nucleotides not matched to a gene: 9. The CDR3 spans 13 residues. This table comes from immunoSEQ multiplex PCR, and its TCRdb copy is limited to in-frame clones, with some not included. The sample lists over 80,000 clones; 91% were seen once. The sequencing input was blood. The receptor was derived from a man younger than 40 in good health. The chain joins TRBV2 to TRBJ2-1; 11 nucleotides line up with TRBD1. CDR3 residues: CASGGQGVDVQFF. The CDR3 nucleotides are TGTGCCAGCGGGGGACAGGGGGTGGACGTGCAGTTCTTC.